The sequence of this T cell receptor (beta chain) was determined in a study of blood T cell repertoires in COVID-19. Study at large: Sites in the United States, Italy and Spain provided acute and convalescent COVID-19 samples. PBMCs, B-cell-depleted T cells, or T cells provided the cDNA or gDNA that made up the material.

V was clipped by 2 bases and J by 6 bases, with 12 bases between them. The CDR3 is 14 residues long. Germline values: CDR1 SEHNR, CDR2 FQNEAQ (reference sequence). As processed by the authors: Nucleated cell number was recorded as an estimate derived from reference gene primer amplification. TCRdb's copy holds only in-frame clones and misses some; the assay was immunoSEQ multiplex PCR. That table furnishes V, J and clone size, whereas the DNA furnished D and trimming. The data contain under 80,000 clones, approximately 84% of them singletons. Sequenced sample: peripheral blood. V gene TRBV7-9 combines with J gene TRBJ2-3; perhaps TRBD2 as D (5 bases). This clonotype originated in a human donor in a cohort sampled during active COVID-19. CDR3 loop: CASSLYEGEDTQYF. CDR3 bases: TGTGCCAGCAGCTTATATGAGGGAGAGGATACGCAGTATTTT.